Following are 16 T cell receptor beta chains from one sample sequenced in a study. One entry per CDR3 protein, called by TCRdb with MiXCR from the RT-PCR reads. The sample gives hundreds of thousands of distinct CDR3 sequences, 13% to 15% of which show up once; 3.6% is in the top ten. The sample comprised memory CD4+ T cells from blood. The receptors shown here come from a female donor in good health, serving as a healthy control.

This clonotype has only a few counts. The rearrangement links TRBV15 to TRBJ2-7; TRBD2 matches 7 bases. Trimming took 1 base from V and 2 from J; bases not matched to a gene: 2. The CDR3 extends over 14 amino acids. Germline loops: CDR1 LNHNV, CDR2 YYDKDF (reference sequence). CDR3 sequence: CATSRGGRAYEQYF. As DNA, the CDR3 is TGTGCCACCAGCAGAGGGGGGAGGGCCTACGAGCAGTACTTC.

This clonotype has only a few counts. The J gene is TRBJ1-4, the V gene TRBV5-1; D ambiguous. In germline, CDR1 is SGHRS, CDR2 YFSETQ. The CDR3 runs 14 residues. V was trimmed by 3 bases and J by 5 bases, leaving 11 bases between them. CDR3: CASSSGRLNEKLFF. The CDR3 nucleotides are TGCGCCAGCAGCTCGGGTCGCCTAAATGAAAAACTGTTTTTT.

This clonotype was recorded many times. This chain links TRBV10-3 with TRBJ2-7, with 9 bases matching TRBD1. The J segment lost 2 bases and the V segment lost 3 bases, leaving 2 bases of the junction unmatched. The CDR3 is 14 residues long. Looked up from germline, CDR1 is ENHRY and CDR2 is SYGVKD. CDR3 loop: CAISEGTGPYEQYF. In DNA, the CDR3 is TGTGCCATCAGTGAAGGGACAGGGCCCTACGAGCAGTACTTC.

This chain connects TRBV6-5 to TRBJ1-1, with TRBD1 as a possible D gene (5 bases). Trimming removed 2 bases at V and 1 base at J, with 8 bases between. The V gene's germline CDR1 is MNHEY and CDR2 SVGAGI. The CDR3 spans 14 residues. CDR3 sequence (DNA): TGTGCCAGCAGTTACGTTGGGGGGAACACTGAAGCTTTCTTT. This translates into CASSYVGGNTEAFF.

The J gene is TRBJ2-7, the V gene TRBV7-2; D remains unclear. CDR1 is SGHTA, CDR2 FQGNSA, per germline. Trimming stripped 4 bases from V and 2 bases from J, with 9 bases between. There are 13 residues in the CDR3. CDR3 DNA sequence: TGTGCCAGCAGCTGGCTCGCTACCTACGAGCAGTACTTC. The encoded protein is CASSWLATYEQYF.

This clonotype was seen ten or more times. V and J are TRBV27 and TRBJ2-5, with D hard to call. Germline V lookup: CDR1 MNHEY, CDR2 SMNVEV (reference sequence). This CDR3 has 13 residues. V lost 0 bases, J lost 6 bases, and 8 bases lay in between. CDR3 loop: CASSLSWRQTQYF. For the CDR3, the DNA is TGTGCCAGCAGTTTATCGTGGCGGCAGACCCAGTACTTC.

This clonotype was recorded many times. CDR3 amino acids: CASSQDLAGIGELFF. The CDR3 coding sequence is TGTGCCAGCAGCCAAGATCTAGCGGGGATAGGGGAGCTGTTTTTT. The V call is TRBV4-2, the J call TRBJ2-2, with 9 nucleotides matching TRBD2. J was trimmed by 8 bases and V by 0 bases; bases with no gene match: 4. Germline V gives CDR1 LGHNA, CDR2 YNFKEQ. This CDR3 spans 15 amino acids.

This clonotype was counted between two and nine times. V and J are TRBV5-4 and TRBJ2-7, with a possible D match to TRBD1 (5 bases). Trimming stripped 2 bases from V and 6 bases from J, with 9 bases between. The CDR3 spans 12 residues. In germline, CDR1 is SGHNT, CDR2 YYREEE (reference sequence). The CDR3 spells CASSFGQLEQYF. CDR3 coding DNA: TGTGCCAGCAGCTTTGGACAACTCGAGCAGTACTTC. Supplemented by reference TRBV5-4 and TRBJ2-7, the full variable domain reads ETGVTQSPTHLIKTRGQQVTLRCSSQSGHNTVSWYQQALGQGPQFIFQYYREEENGRGNFPPRFSGLQFPNYSSELNVNALELDDSALYLCASSFGQLEQYFGPGTRLTVT.

This clonotype was recorded many times. V is TRBV7-9 and J is TRBJ2-1; D is perhaps TRBD1 (6 bases). With 2 bases removed from V and 4 bases from J, the gap between germline ends came to 15 bases. CDR1 and CDR2 from the germline V gene are SEHNR and FQNEAQ (reference sequence). The CDR3 sequence is 16 residues long. CDR3 sequence: CASSLFRGSQYNEQFF. CDR3 nucleotide sequence: TGTGCCAGCAGCTTATTTAGGGGGTCTCAATACAATGAGCAGTTCTTC.

The chain employs TRBV27 and TRBJ2-1; no firm D call. The V end was cut by 2 bases, the J end by 4 bases, with 21 bases between. Germline CDR1 reads MNHEY; CDR2 reads SMNVEV (reference sequence). The CDR3 extends over 18 amino acids. The CDR3 region is CASSLSNTRQNFYNEQFF. Here the CDR3 DNA reads TGTGCCAGCAGTTTAAGTAATACTCGGCAGAACTTTTACAATGAGCAGTTCTTC.

This clonotype was counted ten times or more. The chain carries TRBV6-5 and TRBJ1-2, with D perhaps matching TRBD1 (5 bases). The CDR3 totals 13 residues. Trimming cost V 4 bases and J 2 bases, with 8 bases left between them. Germline CDR1 and CDR2: MNHEY and SVGAGI. CDR3 coding DNA: TGTGCCAGCAGTTTCGACAGAAACTATGGCTACACCTTC. It translates to CASSFDRNYGYTF.

This clonotype appeared a few times. V gene TRBV5-1 combines with J gene TRBJ2-2, with 9 positions matching TRBD2. The CDR3 length is 16 residues. Germline CDR1 and CDR2: SGHRS and YFSETQ. Losses at the gene ends were 1 base for V and 3 bases for J; bases not matched to a gene: 4. DNA of the CDR3: TGCGCCAGCAGCTTGAGAGCGGGAGGCTACACCGGGGAGCTGTTTTTT. Translating it yields CASSLRAGGYTGELFF.

This rearrangement joins TRBV7-9 to TRBJ2-3; 8 bases are a match to TRBD1. This CDR3 is 15 amino acids long. Germline CDR1 reads SEHNR; CDR2 reads FQNEAQ (reference sequence). With V trimmed by 5 bases and J by 2 bases, 6 bases remained unmatched. CDR3 in DNA: TGTGCCAGCAGCCCCAGGACAGGGATCACAGATACGCAGTATTTT. Translated, it gives CASSPRTGITDTQYF.

This clonotype has only a few counts. This rearrangement joins TRBV6-2 or TRBV6-3 to TRBJ2-1; 11 bases align to TRBD2. Germline V gives CDR1 MNHEY, CDR2 SVGEGT. The CDR3 spans 14 residues. J gave up 6 bases and V 6 bases, and 4 bases lay outside the gene matches. The CDR3: CASSRLAGSNEQFF. For the CDR3, the DNA is TGTGCCAGCAGCCGACTAGCGGGAAGCAATGAGCAGTTCTTC.

This chain links TRBV6-1 with TRBJ1-1; D might be TRBD1 (6 bases). The V and J ends lost 2 bases and 6 bases respectively, with 10 bases between them. CDR3 length equals 13 residues. The germline CDR1 and CDR2 sequences are MNHNS and SASEGT. The CDR3 coding sequence is TGTGCCAGCAGTGAACAGGGGCGCGCTGAAGCTTTCTTT. Protein product: CASSEQGRAEAFF.

This clonotype came up a few times. The chain links TRBV6-5 to TRBJ2-3; 10 positions match TRBD1. CDR1 and CDR2 from the germline V gene are MNHEY and SVGAGI. The CDR3 loop spans 15 amino acids. Losses at the gene ends were 6 bases for V and 6 bases for J; bases not matched to a gene: 9. CDR3 nucleotides: TGTGCCAGCAGGCCGGGACAGGGGTTTCGGGATACGCAGTATTTT. This translates into CASRPGQGFRDTQYF.